The rows below give T cell receptor beta chains drawn from one sample of a study of response to subunit inactivated influenza vaccine. TCRdb reanalysed the RT-PCR reads using MiXCR and keeps one entry per CDR3 protein. The sample has 550,000 to 650,000 distinct CDR3 sequences; about 12% are singletons. Material: PBMCs from blood, obtained on the day of vaccination. The receptors stem from a man aged 50 to 60 who received an inactivated influenza vaccine. Both conserved end residues are part of each CDR3. The D gene is left open where the match is weak. Clone size is stated in some rows and not others, as once, few, many or a class when expanded.

clone_size: many; d_call: TRBD2; v_call: TRBV5-1; cdr3_length: 15; j_call: TRBJ2-1; cdr3_nt: TGCGCCAGCAGCTCGGCTAGCGGGAGTTTCAATGAGCAGTTCTTC; cdr3_aa: CASSSASGSFNEQFF
clone_size: few; d_call: TRBD1; v_call: TRBV6-5; cdr3_length: 15; j_call: TRBJ1-2; cdr3_nt: TGTGCCAGCAGTTCTCCGGGACAGGGAACTTTTGGCTACACCTTC; cdr3_aa: CASSSPGQGTFGYTF
clone_size: few; d_call: NA; v_call: TRBV3-1; cdr3_length: 13; j_call: TRBJ2-1; cdr3_nt: TGTGCCAGCAGCCAACCTTATTACAATGAGCAGTTCTTC; cdr3_aa: CASSQPYYNEQFF
clone_size: few; d_call: NA; v_call: TRBV4-2; cdr3_length: 13; j_call: TRBJ1-1; cdr3_nt: TGTGCCAGCAGCCAAGATCCTTACACTGAAGCTTTCTTT; cdr3_aa: CASSQDPYTEAFF
clone_size: NA; d_call: TRBD1; v_call: TRBV5-4; cdr3_length: 14; j_call: TRBJ2-1; cdr3_nt: TGTGCCAGCAGCGAGGGACAGTTGTACAATGAGCAGTTCTTC; cdr3_aa: CASSEGQLYNEQFF
clone_size: many; d_call: TRBD2; v_call: TRBV7-2; cdr3_length: 15; j_call: TRBJ2-1; cdr3_nt: TGTGCCAGCAGACCTACTAGCGGGAGTTGGAATGAGCAGTTCTTC; cdr3_aa: CASRPTSGSWNEQFF
clone_size: NA; d_call: NA; v_call: TRBV4-2; cdr3_length: 13; j_call: TRBJ2-1; cdr3_nt: TGTGCCATCAGCCCCCCGGGCGGCCATGAGCAGTTCTTC; cdr3_aa: CAISPPGGHEQFF
clone_size: NA; d_call: NA; v_call: TRBV2; cdr3_length: 12; j_call: TRBJ2-7; cdr3_nt: TGTGCCAGCAGGACAGACGCCTACGAGCAGTACTTC; cdr3_aa: CASRTDAYEQYF
clone_size: NA; d_call: NA; v_call: TRBV11-2; cdr3_length: 16; j_call: TRBJ2-7; cdr3_nt: TGTGCCAGCAGCTTAGACCAAAACAGCCTGGGGAGCGAGCAGTACTTC; cdr3_aa: CASSLDQNSLGSEQYF
clone_size: NA; d_call: NA; v_call: TRBV2; cdr3_length: 15; j_call: TRBJ2-7; cdr3_nt: TGTGCCAGCAGTGCGACGCGGGCATACTCCTACGAGCAGTACTTC; cdr3_aa: CASSATRAYSYEQYF
clone_size: once; d_call: TRBD1; v_call: TRBV7-9; cdr3_length: 16; j_call: TRBJ2-2; cdr3_nt: TGTGCCAGCAGCTGGAGACAGGGGGCGATGACCGGGGAGCTGTTTTTT; cdr3_aa: CASSWRQGAMTGELFF
clone_size: many; d_call: TRBD2; v_call: TRBV20-1; cdr3_length: 13; j_call: TRBJ2-3; cdr3_nt: TGCAGTGCTAAGCGGGATAGCACAGATACGCAGTATTTT; cdr3_aa: CSAKRDSTDTQYF
clone_size: few; d_call: TRBD1; v_call: TRBV7-9; cdr3_length: 14; j_call: TRBJ2-1; cdr3_nt: TGTGCCAGCAGCTACCACAGGGGTGTCAATGAGCAGTTCTTC; cdr3_aa: CASSYHRGVNEQFF
clone_size: NA; d_call: NA; v_call: TRBV4-1; cdr3_length: 12; j_call: TRBJ2-1; cdr3_nt: TGCGCCAGCAGCCAAGTGGTCAATGAGCAGTTCTTC; cdr3_aa: CASSQVVNEQFF
clone_size: many; d_call: NA; v_call: TRBV29-1; cdr3_length: 14; j_call: TRBJ1-1; cdr3_nt: TGCAGCGCCCTCGGGCAGAATTTGAACACTGAAGCTTTCTTT; cdr3_aa: CSALGQNLNTEAFF
clone_size: few; d_call: NA; v_call: TRBV7-5; cdr3_length: 16; j_call: TRBJ2-1; cdr3_nt: NA; cdr3_aa: CISVSEACDLRNEQFF
clone_size: NA; d_call: NA; v_call: TRBV20-1; cdr3_length: 13; j_call: TRBJ1-2; cdr3_nt: TGCAGTGCTGCGGGAGCCAATAACTATGGCTACACCTTC; cdr3_aa: CSAAGANNYGYTF
clone_size: few; d_call: NA; v_call: TRBV12-3/TRBV12-4; cdr3_length: 14; j_call: TRBJ2-1; cdr3_nt: TGTGCCAGCAGGACCCAGAGCTCCTACAATGAGCAGTTCTTC; cdr3_aa: CASRTQSSYNEQFF
clone_size: many; d_call: NA; v_call: TRBV5-1; cdr3_length: 15; j_call: TRBJ2-2; cdr3_nt: TGCGCCAGCAGCTTGGGGTCAGGCATCACCGGGGAGCTGTTTTTT; cdr3_aa: CASSLGSGITGELFF
clone_size: NA; d_call: NA; v_call: TRBV12-3/TRBV12-4; cdr3_length: 14; j_call: TRBJ2-1; cdr3_nt: TGTGCCAGCATCTTTGGGGAATTTTACAATGAGCAGTTCTTC; cdr3_aa: CASIFGEFYNEQFF
clone_size: NA; d_call: NA; v_call: TRBV30; cdr3_length: 11; j_call: TRBJ2-1; cdr3_nt: TGTGCCTGGAGTGATCTCAATGAGCAGTTCTTC; cdr3_aa: CAWSDLNEQFF
clone_size: many; d_call: TRBD2; v_call: TRBV5-1; cdr3_length: 16; j_call: TRBJ2-5; cdr3_nt: TGCGCCAGCAGCTTGGCCCCTAGCGGGGGCGGGGAGACCCAGTACTTC; cdr3_aa: CASSLAPSGGGETQYF
clone_size: few; d_call: NA; v_call: TRBV20-1; cdr3_length: 15; j_call: TRBJ2-2; cdr3_nt: TGCAGTGCCCCGGGGCGAGACTCGAACACCGGGGAGCTGTTTTTT; cdr3_aa: CSAPGRDSNTGELFF
clone_size: NA; d_call: NA; v_call: TRBV4-2; cdr3_length: 19; j_call: TRBJ2-6; cdr3_nt: TGTGCCAGCAGCCAAGATGGCGCAGGTGCCTTCTCTGGGGCCAACGTCCTGACTTTC; cdr3_aa: CASSQDGAGAFSGANVLTF
clone_size: few; d_call: NA; v_call: TRBV9; cdr3_length: 14; j_call: TRBJ2-2; cdr3_nt: TGTGCCAGCAATGTGGGGGGGCTCCCCGGGGAGCTGTTTTTT; cdr3_aa: CASNVGGLPGELFF
clone_size: NA; d_call: TRBD2; v_call: TRBV6-2/TRBV6-3; cdr3_length: 17; j_call: TRBJ2-7; cdr3_nt: TGTGCCAGCAGTTACGGGACTAGCGGATTGGTTTCCTACGAGCAGTACTTC; cdr3_aa: CASSYGTSGLVSYEQYF
clone_size: NA; d_call: NA; v_call: TRBV28; cdr3_length: 17; j_call: TRBJ1-6; cdr3_nt: TGTGCCAGCAGAATGACCGGGACACACTCCTTAGGTTCACCCCTCCACTTT; cdr3_aa: CASRMTGTHSLGSPLHF